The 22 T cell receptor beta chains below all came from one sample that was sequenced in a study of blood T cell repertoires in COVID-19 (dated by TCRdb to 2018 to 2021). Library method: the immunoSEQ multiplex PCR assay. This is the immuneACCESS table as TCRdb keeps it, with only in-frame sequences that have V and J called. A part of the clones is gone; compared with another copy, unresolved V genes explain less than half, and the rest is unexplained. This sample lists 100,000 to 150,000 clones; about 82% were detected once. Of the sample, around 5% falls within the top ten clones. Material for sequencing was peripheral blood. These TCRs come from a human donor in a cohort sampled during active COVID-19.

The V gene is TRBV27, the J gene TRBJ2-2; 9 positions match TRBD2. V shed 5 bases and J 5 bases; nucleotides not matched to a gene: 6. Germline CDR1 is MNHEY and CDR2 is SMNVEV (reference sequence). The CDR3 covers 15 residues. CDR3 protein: CASSPSGMVTGELFF. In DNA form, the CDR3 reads TGTGCCAGCAGTCCTAGCGGGATGGTTACCGGGGAGCTGTTTTTT.

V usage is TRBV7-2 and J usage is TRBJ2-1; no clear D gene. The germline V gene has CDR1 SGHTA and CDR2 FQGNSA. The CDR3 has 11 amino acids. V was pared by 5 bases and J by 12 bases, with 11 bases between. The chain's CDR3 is CASSPISAQFF. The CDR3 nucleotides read TGTGCCAGCAGCCCTATTTCCGCGCAGTTCTTC.

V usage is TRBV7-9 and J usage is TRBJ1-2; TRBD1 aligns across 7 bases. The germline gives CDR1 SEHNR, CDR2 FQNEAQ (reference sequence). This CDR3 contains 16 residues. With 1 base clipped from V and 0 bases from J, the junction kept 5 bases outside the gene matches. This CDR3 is CASSLGGTEANYGYTF. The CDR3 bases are TGTGCCAGCAGCTTAGGGGGGACAGAAGCTAACTATGGCTACACCTTC.

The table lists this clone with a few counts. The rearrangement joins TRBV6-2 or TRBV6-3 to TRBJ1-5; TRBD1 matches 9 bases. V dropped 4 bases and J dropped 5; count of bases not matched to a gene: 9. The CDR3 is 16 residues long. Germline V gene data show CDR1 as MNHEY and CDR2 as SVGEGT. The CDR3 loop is CASSSGPGQGHQPQHF. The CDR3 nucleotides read TGTGCCAGCAGTTCAGGACCGGGACAGGGTCATCAGCCCCAGCATTTT.

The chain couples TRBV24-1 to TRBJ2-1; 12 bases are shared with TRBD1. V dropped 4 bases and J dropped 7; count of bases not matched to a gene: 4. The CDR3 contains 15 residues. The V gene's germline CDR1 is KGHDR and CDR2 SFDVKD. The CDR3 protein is CATSDGTGGANEQFF. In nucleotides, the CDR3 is TGTGCCACCAGTGACGGGACAGGGGGCGCTAATGAGCAGTTCTTC.

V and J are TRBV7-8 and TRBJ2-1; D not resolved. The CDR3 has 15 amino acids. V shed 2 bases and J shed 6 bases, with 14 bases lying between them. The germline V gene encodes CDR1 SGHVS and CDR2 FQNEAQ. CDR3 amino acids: CASSLMATNRNEQFF. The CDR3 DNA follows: TGTGCCAGCAGCTTAATGGCCACAAACCGCAATGAGCAGTTCTTC.

The CDR3 sequence is CASGEGIAQETQYF. The CDR3 region has the DNA TGTGCTAGTGGGGAGGGGATTGCCCAAGAGACCCAGTACTTC. The V call is TRBV12-5, the J call TRBJ2-5; D might be TRBD2 (6 bases). Germline values: CDR1 LGHNT, CDR2 FRNRAP. The length of the CDR3 is 14 residues. Trimming took off 6 bases at V and 1 base at J, with 12 bases between the two ends.

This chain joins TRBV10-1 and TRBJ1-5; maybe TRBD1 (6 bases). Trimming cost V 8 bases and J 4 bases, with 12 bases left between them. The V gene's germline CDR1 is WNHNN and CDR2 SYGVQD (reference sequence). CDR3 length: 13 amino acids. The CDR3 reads CASAPQGNQPQHF. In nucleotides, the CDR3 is TGCGCCAGCGCCCCACAGGGAAATCAGCCCCAGCATTTT.

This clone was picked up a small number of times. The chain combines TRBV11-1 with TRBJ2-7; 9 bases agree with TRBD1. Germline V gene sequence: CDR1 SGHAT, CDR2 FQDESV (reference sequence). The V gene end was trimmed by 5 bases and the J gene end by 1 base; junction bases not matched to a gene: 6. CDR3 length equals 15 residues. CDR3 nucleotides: TGTGCCAGCAGCCCCCGGGACAGGGTTTCCTACGAGCAGTACTTC. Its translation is CASSPRDRVSYEQYF.

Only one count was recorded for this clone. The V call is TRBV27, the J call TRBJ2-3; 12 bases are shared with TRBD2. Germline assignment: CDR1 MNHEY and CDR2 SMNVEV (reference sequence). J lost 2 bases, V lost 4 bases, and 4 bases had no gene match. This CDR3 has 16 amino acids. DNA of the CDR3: TGTGCCAGCAGTTCATCTAGCGGGAGGGCCACAGATACGCAGTATTTT. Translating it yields CASSSSSGRATDTQYF.

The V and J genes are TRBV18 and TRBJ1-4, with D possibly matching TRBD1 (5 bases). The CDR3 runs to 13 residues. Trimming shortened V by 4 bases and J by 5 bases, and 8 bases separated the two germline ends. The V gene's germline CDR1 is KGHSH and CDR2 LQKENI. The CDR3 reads CASSRGGNEKLFF. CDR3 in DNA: TGTGCCAGCTCACGGGGGGGAAATGAAAAACTGTTTTTT.

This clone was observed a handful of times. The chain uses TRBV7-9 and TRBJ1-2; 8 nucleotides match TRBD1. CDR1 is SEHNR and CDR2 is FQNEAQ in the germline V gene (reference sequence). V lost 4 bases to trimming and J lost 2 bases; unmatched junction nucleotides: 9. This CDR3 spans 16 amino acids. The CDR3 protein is CASSSPSRDRNYGYTF. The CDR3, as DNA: TGTGCCAGCAGCTCCCCCTCCCGGGACAGGAACTATGGCTACACCTTC.

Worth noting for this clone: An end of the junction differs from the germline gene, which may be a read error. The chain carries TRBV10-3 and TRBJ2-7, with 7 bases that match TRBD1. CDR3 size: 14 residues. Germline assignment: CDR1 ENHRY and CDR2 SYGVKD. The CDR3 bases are TGTGCCATCGGTGAGGACAGGCCGTCCTACGAGCAGTACTTC. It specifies CAIGEDRPSYEQYF.

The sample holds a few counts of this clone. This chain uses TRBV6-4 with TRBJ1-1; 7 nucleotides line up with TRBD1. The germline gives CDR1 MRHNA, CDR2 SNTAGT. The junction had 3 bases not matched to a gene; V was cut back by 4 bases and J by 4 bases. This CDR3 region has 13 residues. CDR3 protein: CASSAQGSTEAFF. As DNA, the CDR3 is TGTGCCAGCAGTGCACAGGGGAGCACTGAAGCTTTCTTT.

CDR3 loop: CASSEAGASTDTQYF. CDR3 nucleotides: TGCGCCAGCAGTGAGGCGGGCGCTAGCACAGATACGCAGTATTTT. The chain employs TRBV10-1 and TRBJ2-3; TRBD2 is a possible D gene (5 bases). The CDR3 covers 15 residues. V was trimmed by 2 bases and J by 0 bases, leaving 9 bases between them. Germline CDR1 is WNHNN and CDR2 is SYGVQD (reference sequence).

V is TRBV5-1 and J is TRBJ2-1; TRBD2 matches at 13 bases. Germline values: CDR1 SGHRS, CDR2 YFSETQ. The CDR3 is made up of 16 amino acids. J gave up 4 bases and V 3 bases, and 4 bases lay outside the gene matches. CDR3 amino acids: CASSWGTSGVYNEQFF. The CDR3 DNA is TGCGCCAGCAGCTGGGGGACTAGCGGGGTGTACAATGAGCAGTTCTTC.

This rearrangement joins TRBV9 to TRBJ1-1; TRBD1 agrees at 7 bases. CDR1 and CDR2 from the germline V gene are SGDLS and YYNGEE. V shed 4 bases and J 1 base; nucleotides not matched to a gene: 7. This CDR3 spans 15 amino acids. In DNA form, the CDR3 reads TGTGCCAGCAGCTCGAGGACAGGACAGAACACTGAAGCTTTCTTT. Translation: CASSSRTGQNTEAFF. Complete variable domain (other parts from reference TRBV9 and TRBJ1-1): DSGVTQTPKHLITATGQRVTLRCSPRSGDLSVYWYQQSLDQGLQFLIQYYNGEERAKGNILERFSAQQFPDLHSELNLSSLELGDSALYFCASSSRTGQNTEAFFGQGTRLTVV.

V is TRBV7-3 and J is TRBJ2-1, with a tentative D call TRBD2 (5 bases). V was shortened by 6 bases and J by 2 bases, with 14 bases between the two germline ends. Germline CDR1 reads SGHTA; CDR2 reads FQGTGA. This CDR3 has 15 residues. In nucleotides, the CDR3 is TGTGCCAGCAGTCGAGCGGCGGAAACCTACAATGAGCAGTTCTTC. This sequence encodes CASSRAAETYNEQFF. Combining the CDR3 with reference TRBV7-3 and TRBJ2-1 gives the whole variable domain GAGVSQTPSNKVTEKGKYVELRCDPISGHTALYWYRQSLGQGPEFLIYFQGTGAADDSGLPNDRFFAVRPEGSVSTLKIQRTERGDSAVYLCASSRAAETYNEQFFGPGTRLTVL.

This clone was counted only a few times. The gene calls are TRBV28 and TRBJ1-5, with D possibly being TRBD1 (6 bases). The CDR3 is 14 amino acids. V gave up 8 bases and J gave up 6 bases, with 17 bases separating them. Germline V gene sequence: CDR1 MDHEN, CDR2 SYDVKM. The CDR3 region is CASGYTGMGQPQHF. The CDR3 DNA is TGTGCCAGCGGATATACAGGGATGGGTCAGCCCCAGCATTTT. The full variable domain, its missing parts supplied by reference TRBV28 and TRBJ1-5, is DVKVTQSSRYLVKRTGEKVFLECVQDMDHENMFWYRQDPGLGLRLIYFSYDVKMKEKGDIPEGYSVSREKKERFSLILESASTNQTSMYLCASGYTGMGQPQHFGDGTRLSIL.

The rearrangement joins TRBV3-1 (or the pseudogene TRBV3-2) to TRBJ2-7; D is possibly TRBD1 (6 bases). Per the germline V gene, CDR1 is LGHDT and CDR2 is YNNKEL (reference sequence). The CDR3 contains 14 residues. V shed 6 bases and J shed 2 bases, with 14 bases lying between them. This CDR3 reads CASRFDRRPYEQYF. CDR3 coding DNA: TGTGCCAGCAGGTTTGACAGGCGGCCCTACGAGCAGTACTTC.

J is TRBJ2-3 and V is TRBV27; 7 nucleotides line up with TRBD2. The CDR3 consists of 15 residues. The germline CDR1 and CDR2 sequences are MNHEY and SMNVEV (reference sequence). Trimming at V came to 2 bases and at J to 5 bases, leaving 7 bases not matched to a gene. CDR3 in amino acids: CASSLVREKGDTQYF. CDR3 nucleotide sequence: TGTGCCAGCAGTTTAGTGCGGGAGAAGGGAGATACGCAGTATTTT.

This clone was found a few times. The CDR3 is CATSRSRTRGYEQYF. CDR3 DNA sequence: TGTGCCACCAGCAGATCCCGGACTCGGGGCTACGAGCAGTACTTC. The V gene is TRBV15, the J gene TRBJ2-7; D might be TRBD2 (5 bases). The CDR3 has 15 residues. From germline, CDR1 is LNHNV and CDR2 YYDKDF (reference sequence). V lost 2 bases and J lost 3, with 14 bases in between.